The 15 T cell receptor beta chains given below trace back to one sample, sequenced in a study of CD8 T cells in ankylosing spondylitis. A single record per CDR3 protein comes from TCRdb applying MiXCR to the 5' RACE reads. This table has 310,000 or so distinct CDR3 sequences, around 18% appearing once. The sample was blood, either unsorted or a sorted T cell fraction (not recorded which). Receptor source: a male donor with ankylosing spondylitis or in good health (not recorded which).

Only a few counts were recorded for this clonotype. The rearrangement uses TRBV29-1 and TRBJ1-1; no clear D. Germline V CDR1 and CDR2: SQVTM, ANQGSEA. V gave up 4 bases and J gave up 7 bases, with 7 bases separating them. The CDR3 is 10 amino acids. In DNA form, the CDR3 reads TGCAGCGTTGTAGTGGGTGAAGCTTTCTTT. Protein product: CSVVVGEAFF.

This clonotype was found a few times. The gene calls are TRBV5-4 and TRBJ1-2, with 7 bases matching TRBD1. V gave up 0 bases and J gave up 8 bases; unmatched junction bases: 10. CDR1 SGHNT and CDR2 YYREEE come from the germline V gene (reference sequence). The CDR3 is 15 residues long. CDR3 residues: CASSLDPGTVWGYTF. The CDR3 nucleotides read TGTGCCAGCAGCTTGGATCCCGGGACAGTTTGGGGCTACACCTTC.

V is TRBV5-1 and J is TRBJ2-3; 7 bases map to TRBD1. The CDR3 contains 15 residues. CDR1 and CDR2 from the germline V gene are SGHRS and YFSETQ. V lost 5 bases and J lost 4; bases outside the gene matches: 10. The CDR3 loop reads CASSQRQGTSDTQYF. The CDR3 region has the DNA TGCGCCAGCAGTCAAAGACAGGGTACCTCAGATACGCAGTATTTT.

This clonotype was seen more than once but under ten times. In DNA form, the CDR3 reads TGCGCCAGCAGTAACGGACGGACAACTAATGAAAAACTGTTTTTT. Translation gives CASSNGRTTNEKLFF. This rearrangement joins TRBV5-1 to TRBJ1-4, with D unclear. Germline lookup yields CDR1 SGHRS and CDR2 YFSETQ. This CDR3 has 15 residues. The V and J ends lost 5 bases and 0 bases respectively, with 11 bases between them.

This clonotype was seen only a few times. The chain has TRBV2 and TRBJ2-1; 7 bases agree with TRBD1. Germline trimming cut 6 bases from V and 9 bases from J; bases unmatched to any gene: 5. CDR1 and CDR2 (germline): SNHLY, FYNNEI. The CDR3 runs to 12 residues. The CDR3 bases are TGTGCCAGCAGGGGGACAGCGTTTGAGCAGTTCTTC. Amino acid sequence: CASRGTAFEQFF.

The rearrangement joins TRBV5-1 to TRBJ2-3; 12 bases match TRBD2. The trim removed 0 bases at V and 2 bases at J, leaving 7 bases unmatched. CDR1 is SGHRS and CDR2 is YFSETQ in the germline V gene. The CDR3 has 18 amino acids. The CDR3 region is CASSLVGTSGSTTDTQYF. The CDR3, as DNA: TGCGCCAGCAGCTTGGTTGGGACTAGCGGGTCAACCACAGATACGCAGTATTTT.

The V call is TRBV6-1, the J call TRBJ2-4; TRBD2 aligns across 9 bases. The CDR3 loop spans 16 amino acids. After removal of 6 bases from V and 0 bases from J, the junction contained 6 bases not matched to a gene. Germline assignment: CDR1 MNHNS and CDR2 SASEGT. The DNA of the CDR3 is TGTGCCAGCAGGGGACTAGCAGACCTAGCCAAAAACATTCAGTACTTC. Its translation is CASRGLADLAKNIQYF.

This clonotype was picked up a small number of times. V is TRBV6-1 and J is TRBJ1-1, with unresolved D. The CDR3 spans 14 residues. The germline CDR1 and CDR2 sequences are MNHNS and SASEGT. Trimming shortened V by 4 bases and J by 1 base, and 10 bases separated the two germline ends. The CDR3 coding sequence is TGTGCCAGCAGTGCCCGAGGAAAGAACACTGAAGCTTTCTTT. It yields the protein CASSARGKNTEAFF.

This clonotype has at least ten counts. The chain recombines TRBV20-1 with TRBJ2-1; maybe TRBD1 (5 bases). This CDR3 has 14 residues. The germline V and J ends were trimmed by 3 bases and 4 bases, with 13 bases remaining between them. Germline values: CDR1 DFQATT, CDR2 SNEGSKA (reference sequence). CDR3 region: CSARFPKGYNEQFF. CDR3 nucleotides: TGCAGTGCTAGGTTCCCGAAGGGGTACAATGAGCAGTTCTTC.

The V call is TRBV5-1, the J call TRBJ2-3, with 9 positions matching TRBD1. The CDR3 contains 15 residues. The V gene's germline CDR1 is SGHRS and CDR2 YFSETQ. The J segment lost 4 bases and the V segment lost 3 bases, leaving 6 bases of the junction unmatched. The CDR3, as DNA: TGCGCCAGCAGCTACGCCTGGACAGGGGCAGATACGCAGTATTTT. It encodes CASSYAWTGADTQYF.

This clonotype turned up a few times. V is TRBV20-1 and J is TRBJ2-3, with 10 bases fitting TRBD2. Looked up from germline, CDR1 is DFQATT and CDR2 is SNEGSKA (reference sequence). The CDR3 totals 14 residues. With V trimmed by 6 bases and J by 1 base, 4 bases remained unmatched. The CDR3 sequence: CSAQGTSGTDTQYF. The CDR3 DNA reads TGCAGTGCCCAGGGGACTAGCGGCACAGATACGCAGTATTTT.

The chain joins TRBV10-3 to TRBJ2-7; D is undetermined. The CDR3 has 13 residues. Trimming took off 3 bases at V and 1 base at J, with 7 bases between the two ends. Germline V gene data show CDR1 as ENHRY and CDR2 as SYGVKD. CDR3 nucleotide sequence: TGTGCCATCAGTGAAAAACAATCCTACGAGCAGTACGTC. Translated: CAISEKQSYEQYV.

This clonotype was observed once. The chain combines TRBV10-2 with TRBJ2-7; 7 bases agree with TRBD2. Germline CDR1 reads WSHSY; CDR2 reads SAAADI. After removal of 5 bases from V and 2 bases from J, the junction contained 3 bases not matched to a gene. This CDR3 is built from 13 residues. The CDR3 sequence is CASSPSGAYEQYV. As DNA, the CDR3 is TGCGCCAGCAGTCCCAGCGGGGCCTACGAGCAGTACGTC.

The chain employs TRBV20-1 and TRBJ2-5, with 8 bases fitting TRBD2. Germline-derived CDR1 and CDR2 are DFQATT and SNEGSKA (reference sequence). This CDR3 has 14 residues. The junction had 7 bases not matched to a gene; V was cut back by 5 bases and J by 2 bases. The CDR3, as DNA: TGCAGTGCTCAAGCACTAGCGGAACAAGAGACCCAGTACTTC. This translates into CSAQALAEQETQYF.

This clonotype was counted a few times. The chain joins TRBV12-3 or TRBV12-4 to TRBJ2-3; possible D gene TRBD2, 6 bases. CDR3 size: 14 residues. V was trimmed by 5 bases and J by 6 bases, leaving 15 bases between them. In DNA form, the CDR3 reads TGTGCCAGCAGTCACGGGACTCGAGGGGATACGCAGTATTTT. It translates to CASSHGTRGDTQYF.